These 16 T cell receptor beta chains came from one sample sequenced in a study of T-cell reconstitution after alpha-beta-depleted transplantation in children. The authors prepared the TCRbeta library with unique molecular identifiers. One entry per CDR3 protein, called by TCRdb with MiXCR from the PCR reads. Of about 610,000 distinct CDR3 sequences listed, 27% are singletons. The source was PBMCs, collected before TCRalphabeta/CD19-depleted stem cell transplant. The source of these receptors is a boy under two years old with Wiskott-Aldrich syndrome, due to receive a stem cell transplant.

This clonotype was counted between two and nine times. This chain connects TRBV27 to TRBJ1-6; D not resolved. The V gene lost 3 bases and the J gene lost 7 bases, with 13 bases spanning the gap. From germline, CDR1 is MNHEY and CDR2 SMNVEV (reference sequence). The CDR3 spans 15 residues. Here the CDR3 DNA reads TGTGCCAGCAGTTTCACCGGGCCTCGAAATTCACCCCTCCACTTT. It translates to CASSFTGPRNSPLHF.

The sample holds a few counts of this clonotype. The rearrangement links TRBV27 to TRBJ1-1; 8 positions match TRBD1. This CDR3 contains 16 residues. Looked up from germline, CDR1 is MNHEY and CDR2 is SMNVEV (reference sequence). Trimming took 0 bases from V and 3 from J; bases not matched to a gene: 6. CDR3: CASSLSGRGLHTEAFF. In DNA, the CDR3 is TGTGCCAGCAGTTTATCGGGCAGGGGGCTGCACACTGAAGCTTTCTTT.

This clonotype was recorded many times. J is TRBJ1-2 and V is TRBV5-1, with D perhaps matching TRBD1 (6 bases). The CDR3 runs 12 residues. Germline lookup yields CDR1 SGHRS and CDR2 YFSETQ. With 4 bases removed from V and 2 bases from J, the gap between germline ends came to 6 bases. CDR3 sequence reads: CASSGTNYGYTF. In nucleotides, the CDR3 is TGCGCCAGCAGCGGGACAAACTATGGCTACACCTTC.

This clonotype was found a few times. The chain combines TRBV6-2 or TRBV6-3 with TRBJ2-3, with D perhaps TRBD2 (7 bases). The germline V and J ends were trimmed by 2 bases and 1 base, with 10 bases remaining between them. CDR3 length: 15 residues. Germline values: CDR1 MNHEY, CDR2 SVGEGT. The CDR3 DNA sequence: TGTGCCAGCAGTTACGGGGGGGCGGGCACAGATACGCAGTATTTT. Protein: CASSYGGAGTDTQYF.

The J gene is TRBJ2-1, the V gene TRBV12-3 or TRBV12-4; TRBD2 matches 8 bases. Trimming removed 10 bases from V and 8 bases from J; junction bases left unmatched: 10. The CDR3 is 13 residues long. In DNA, the CDR3 is TGTGCCACCCTTCTTTCGGGAGGGCATGAGCAGTTCTTC. This encodes CATLLSGGHEQFF.

This clonotype was counted only a few times. This chain joins TRBV24-1 and TRBJ2-1; 7 positions agree with TRBD2. In germline, CDR1 is KGHDR, CDR2 SFDVKD. CDR3 length: 12 residues. V shed 7 bases, J shed 8 bases, and the junction held 4 bases outside the gene matches. The DNA for the CDR3 is TGTGCCACCAGCGCGCGGGGGTATGAGCAGTTCTTC. It translates to CATSARGYEQFF.

The J gene is TRBJ2-5, the V gene TRBV12-3 or TRBV12-4, with D possibly matching TRBD2 (6 bases). The CDR3 totals 15 residues. V lost 6 bases, J lost 5 bases, and 19 bases lay in between. CDR3 nucleotides: TGTGCCAGCAGCGGACGAGTGGCGGGACGGGAGACCCAGTACTTC. Translating it yields CASSGRVAGRETQYF.

This clonotype was seen a handful of times. The CDR3 DNA reads TGCAGTGCGCCCACTAGCGCTACCTACAATGAGCAGTTCTTC. Protein: CSAPTSATYNEQFF. This rearrangement joins TRBV20-1 to TRBJ2-1; 7 bases are shared with TRBD2. The germline CDR1 and CDR2 sequences are DFQATT and SNEGSKA (reference sequence). V shed 6 bases and J 2 bases; nucleotides not matched to a gene: 7. The CDR3 sequence is 14 residues long.

This clonotype was counted at least ten times. The chain combines TRBV5-1 with TRBJ2-7; D uncertain. Germline V lookup: CDR1 SGHRS, CDR2 YFSETQ. The germline V and J ends were trimmed by 0 bases and 0 bases, with 4 bases remaining between them. The CDR3 contains 13 residues. This CDR3 reads CASSLVSSYEQYF. CDR3 sequence (DNA): TGCGCCAGCAGCTTGGTCAGCTCCTACGAGCAGTACTTC.

J is TRBJ1-2 and V is TRBV10-3, with 7 nucleotides matching TRBD1. Trimming removed 0 bases from V and 7 bases from J; junction bases left unmatched: 11. The CDR3 is 16 amino acids. Germline values: CDR1 ENHRY, CDR2 SYGVKD. The CDR3 bases are TGTGCCATCAGTGAGTCAGGGGGCGGATTTTTTGGTGGCTACACCTTC. It specifies CAISESGGGFFGGYTF.

The rearrangement links TRBV30 to TRBJ2-1; D is undetermined. Germline CDR1 is GTSNPN and CDR2 is SVGIG (reference sequence). Trimming took 1 base from V and 4 from J, leaving 11 bases between them. The CDR3 has 14 residues. CDR3 nucleotides: TGTGCCTGGAGTGGCCGTAATACTTACAATGAGCAGTTCTTC. Translating it yields CAWSGRNTYNEQFF.

This clonotype was detected a few times. The V gene is TRBV7-9, the J gene TRBJ2-6; D uncertain. V lost 2 bases, J lost 2 bases, and 10 bases lay in between. Looked up from germline, CDR1 is SEHNR and CDR2 is FQNEAQ (reference sequence). The CDR3 totals 16 residues. This CDR3 reads CASSLLWGTGANVLTF. The CDR3 DNA reads as TGTGCCAGCAGCTTATTGTGGGGAACTGGGGCCAACGTCCTGACTTTC.

This clonotype was counted only a few times. This sequence joins TRBV20-1 and TRBJ2-7, with a weak D call TRBD2 (5 bases). Looked up from germline, CDR1 is DFQATT and CDR2 is SNEGSKA (reference sequence). The CDR3 runs to 14 residues. V was trimmed by 5 bases and J by 1 base, leaving 15 bases between them. Here the CDR3 DNA reads TGCAGTGCTCTAGCCGTAATAGGGTCCTACGAGCAGTACTTC. As protein: CSALAVIGSYEQYF.

The chain employs TRBV5-1 and TRBJ2-7; possibly TRBD2 for D (5 bases). CDR3 length equals 13 residues. With 4 bases removed from V and 3 bases from J, the gap between germline ends came to 11 bases. Germline-derived CDR1 and CDR2 are SGHRS and YFSETQ. This chain's CDR3 is CASSPDYGYEQYF. In DNA, the CDR3 is TGCGCCAGCAGCCCAGACTACGGCTACGAGCAGTACTTC.

The chain employs TRBV5-5 and TRBJ2-7, with D hard to call. V lost 1 base to trimming and J lost 3 bases, with 5 bases between them. Germline lookup yields CDR1 SGHKS and CDR2 YYEKEE (reference sequence). The length of the CDR3 is 12 residues. The CDR3 region has the DNA TGTGCCAGCAGCTTGCCTTTCTACGAGCAGTACTTC. Translating gives CASSLPFYEQYF.

This clonotype was counted only a few times. The V gene is TRBV3-1, the J gene TRBJ2-5; D is undetermined. This CDR3 region has 13 residues. CDR1 and CDR2 (germline): LGHDT, YNNKEL (reference sequence). V lost 2 bases and J lost 3, with 7 bases in between. CDR3 sequence: CASSQRGEETQYF. The DNA for the CDR3 is TGTGCCAGCAGCCAACGTGGGGAAGAGACCCAGTACTTC.